The rows below give T cell receptor beta chains drawn from one sample of a study of T cell repertoires in cytomegalovirus infection. Each CDR3 protein gets one entry after TCRdb re-called the reads with MiXCR. The sample includes about 920,000 distinct CDR3 sequences, about a third of them seen just once. For these receptors, no antigen is known. This specimen was cultured CD8+ T cells from PBMCs, taken from culture after CMV antigen stimulation. All receptors come from a human donor in good health (CMV status not recorded). Some clones in this sample may be carry-over from other donors' samples. The CDR3 runs from the conserved cysteine through the conserved F or W. A D gene is named only where the DNA matches it firmly. For some rows the clone size is stated as once, few or many, or as a class when expanded; others skip it.

j_call | d_call | clone_size | v_call | cdr3_nt | cdr3_aa
TRBJ2-3 | - | - | TRBV6-2/TRBV6-3 | TGTGCAACAGATACTGTAAAGGCGGCAGATACGCAGTATTTT | CATDTVKAADTQYF
TRBJ2-3 | TRBD2 | - | TRBV7-8 | TGTGCCAGCAGCCTCCCGGGACTAGCGGGGGCCACAGATACGCAGTATTTT | CASSLPGLAGATDTQYF
TRBJ1-5 | - | few | TRBV19 | TGTGCCAGTACCTCCCCCCGGGTGCTGGGGGTGTCCCAGCATTTT | CASTSPRVLGVSQHF
TRBJ1-5 | TRBD1 | few | TRBV9 | TGTGCCAGCAGCAATACCGGGACAGGGGATCAGCCCCAGCATTTT | CASSNTGTGDQPQHF
TRBJ2-3 | TRBD2 | - | TRBV27 | TGTGCCAGCGGGTCTAGCGGGGGGCCAGGCACAGATACGCAGTATTTT | CASGSSGGPGTDTQYF
TRBJ1-6 | - | - | TRBV6-6 | TGTGCCAGCAGTTACGGGCCGTATTCACCCCTCCACTTT | CASSYGPYSPLHF
TRBJ1-2 | - | few | TRBV6-6 | TGTGCCAGCAGTGTGACCGAGAACTATGGCTACACCTTC | CASSVTENYGYTF
TRBJ1-6 | - | - | TRBV7-2 | TGTGCCAGCAGCTTAGTAAGGCAGCTTAAGAGGAATTCACCCCTCCACTTT | CASSLVRQLKRNSPLHF
TRBJ2-5 | TRBD2 | - | TRBV20-1 | TGCAGTGCTAGACCTTATAGAACTAGCGGGAACTCCCCGGGAGAGACCCAGTACTTC | CSARPYRTSGNSPGETQYF
TRBJ2-3 | - | - | TRBV3-1 | TGTGCCAGCAGCCAAGATCTTATGATGCATACGCAGTATTTT | CASSQDLMMHTQYF
TRBJ2-7 | - | many | TRBV7-9 | TGTGCCAGCAGCTTAGTAGGCGCGAGCTCCTACGAGCAGTACTTC | CASSLVGASSYEQYF
TRBJ2-1 | - | once | TRBV6-8 | TGTGCCAGCCGACCTAGTGGGGGGGCCAGTAGTGAGCAGTTCTTC | CASRPSGGASSEQFF
TRBJ1-1 | - | - | TRBV4-1 | TGCGCCAGCAGCCAAAAAAGGTCCACTCACACTGAAGCTTTCTTT | CASSQKRSTHTEAFF
TRBJ1-5 | TRBD1 | many | TRBV4-1 | TGTGCCAGCAGTCCGACAGGGGATCAGCCCCAGCATTTT | CASSPTGDQPQHF
TRBJ1-4 | - | few | TRBV2 | TGTGCCAGCACCTTGGACGGAACTAATGAAAAACTGTTTTTT | CASTLDGTNEKLFF
TRBJ1-1 | TRBD1 | - | TRBV7-2 | TGTGCCAGCAGCTTAAGGGGTAGGGGGCCCACTGAAGCTTTCTTT | CASSLRGRGPTEAFF
TRBJ1-4 | TRBD1 | - | TRBV9 | TGTGCCAGCAGCCCTGACAGGGCTCATGAAAAACTGTTTTTT | CASSPDRAHEKLFF
TRBJ1-1 | - | - | TRBV27 | TGTGCCAGCAGTTATCTGAGCCCTAACACTGAAGCTTTCTTT | CASSYLSPNTEAFF
TRBJ2-7 | - | few | TRBV7-9 | TGTGCCAGCACCCGAGAGTGGTCCACCTACGAGCAGTACTTC | CASTREWSTYEQYF
TRBJ1-2 | - | few | TRBV18 | TGTGCCAGCCCCGAGGGGCATGGCTACACCTTC | CASPEGHGYTF
TRBJ2-2 | TRBD1 | few | TRBV4-3 | TGCGCCAGCAGCCAAGATGCGGGACAGGGGGCGCGTGGGAACGCCGGGGAGCTGTTTTTT | CASSQDAGQGARGNAGELFF
TRBJ1-1 | TRBD1 | few | TRBV9 | TGTGCCAGCAGCGTAGGCGACAGGGCTGAAGCTTTCTTT | CASSVGDRAEAFF
TRBJ1-3 | TRBD1 | many | TRBV9 | TGTGCCAGCAGCTTCCCTACAGGGGGTTCCTCTGGAAACACCATATATTTT | CASSFPTGGSSGNTIYF
TRBJ2-5 | TRBD2 | few | TRBV7-6 | TGTGCCAGCACCTTTTCAACGGGACTAGGGGAAGAGACCCAGTACTTC | CASTFSTGLGEETQYF
TRBJ1-2 | TRBD1 | - | TRBV12-3/TRBV12-4 | TGTGCCAGCCGGGGACAGGGGCGGAACTATGGCTACACCTTC | CASRGQGRNYGYTF
TRBJ2-1 | - | many | TRBV7-6 | TGTGCCAGCAGCTTAGGGGCGGGGAGCTCCTACAATGAGCAGTTCTTC | CASSLGAGSSYNEQFF
TRBJ2-5 | TRBD2 | - | TRBV6-1 | TGTGCCACCCGACTAGCGGGAGGAGAGACCCAGTACTTC | CATRLAGGETQYF
TRBJ2-7 | - | - | TRBV6-6 | TGTGCCAGCAGTTATCTCCGGGCGCCAGATCGGGAGCAGTACTTC | CASSYLRAPDREQYF
TRBJ2-2 | - | few | TRBV7-9 | TGTGCCAGCAGCACCGGGAACGCGAACACCGGGGAGCTGTTTTTT | CASSTGNANTGELFF
TRBJ2-1 | - | - | TRBV19 | TGTGCCAGTAAGTGGGACGGAATTTACAATGAGCAGTTCTTC | CASKWDGIYNEQFF
TRBJ1-5 | - | many | TRBV19 | TGTGCCAGTAAGGTCGGTAATCAGCCCCAGCATTTT | CASKVGNQPQHF
TRBJ1-4 | TRBD1 | - | TRBV7-6 | TGTGCCAGCAGCACCCGACAGGGGGGTTATGAAAAATTGTTTTTT | CASSTRQGGYEKLFF
TRBJ1-1 | TRBD1 | - | TRBV9 | TGTGCCAGCAGCGGAGGGGATGACAGGGTGAACACTGAAGCTTTCTTT | CASSGGDDRVNTEAFF
TRBJ1-4 | TRBD1 | - | TRBV12-3/TRBV12-4 | TGTGCCAGCAGCGACTTACAGGGGGGGCCTAATGAAAAACTGTTTTTT | CASSDLQGGPNEKLFF
TRBJ1-2 | - | - | TRBV7-9 | TGTGCCAGCAGCGGAGGGGGTAACTATGGCTACACCTTC | CASSGGGNYGYTF
TRBJ2-5 | TRBD2 | - | TRBV15 | TGTGCCACCAGCAGTTTTGGGGGGGAAGGAGAGACCCAGTACTTC | CATSSFGGEGETQYF
TRBJ2-3 | TRBD2 | many | TRBV6-4 | TGTGCCAGCAGTGACTCGACTAGCGGGGGGGCAGATACGCAGTATTTT | CASSDSTSGGADTQYF
TRBJ1-3 | - | few | TRBV7-9 | TGTGCCAGCAGCTCCCCCGTCTACGTAAACACCATATATTTT | CASSSPVYVNTIYF
TRBJ2-1 | - | - | TRBV7-9 | TGTGCCAGCAGCCCAGTTCCTCAGGGGGGGTTTAGCAATGAGCAGTTCTTC | CASSPVPQGGFSNEQFF
TRBJ2-3 | - | few | TRBV27 | TGTGCCAGCAACAAATCCGGGGGCGGCTTCCTTAGCACAGATACGCAGTATTTT | CASNKSGGGFLSTDTQYF